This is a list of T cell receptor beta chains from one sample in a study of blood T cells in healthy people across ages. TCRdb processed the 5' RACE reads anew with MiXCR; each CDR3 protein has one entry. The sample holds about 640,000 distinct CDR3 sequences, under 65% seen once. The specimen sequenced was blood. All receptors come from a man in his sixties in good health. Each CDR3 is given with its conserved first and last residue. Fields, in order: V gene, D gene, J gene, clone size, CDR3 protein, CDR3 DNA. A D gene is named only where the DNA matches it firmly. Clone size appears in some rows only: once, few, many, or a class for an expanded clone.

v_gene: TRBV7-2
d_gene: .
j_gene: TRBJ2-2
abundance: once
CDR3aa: CASSPNWGSGELFF
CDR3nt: TGTGCCAGCAGCCCCAATTGGGGTTCCGGGGAGCTGTTTTTT

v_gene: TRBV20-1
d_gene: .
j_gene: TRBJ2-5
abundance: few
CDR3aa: CSAPRRAPLQETQYF
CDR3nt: TGCAGTGCTCCTAGACGCGCGCCGCTCCAAGAGACCCAGTACTTC

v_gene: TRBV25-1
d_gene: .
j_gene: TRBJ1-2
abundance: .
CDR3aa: CASSGRGGYGYTF
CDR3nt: TGTGCCAGCAGTGGTAGGGGCGGCTATGGCTACACCTTC

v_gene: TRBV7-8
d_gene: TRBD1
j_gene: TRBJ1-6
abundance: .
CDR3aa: CASSPRDRELFSPLHF
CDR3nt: TGTGCCAGCAGCCCCCGGGACAGGGAACTCTTTTCACCCCTCCACTTT

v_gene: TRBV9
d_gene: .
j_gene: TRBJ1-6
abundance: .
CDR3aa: CASSAQPGTSSNSPLHF
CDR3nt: TGTGCCAGCAGCGCACAACCCGGGACAAGCTCTAATTCACCCCTCCACTTT

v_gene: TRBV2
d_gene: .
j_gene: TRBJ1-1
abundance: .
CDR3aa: CASSGSSRRVTEAFF
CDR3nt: TGTGCCAGCAGTGGGTCTTCCAGGAGGGTCACTGAAGCTTTCTTT

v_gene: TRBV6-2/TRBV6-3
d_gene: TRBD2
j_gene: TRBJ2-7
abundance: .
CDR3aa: CASSRAAGGQNEQYF
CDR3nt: TGTGCCAGCAGTCGCGCCGCGGGGGGGCAGAACGAGCAGTACTTC

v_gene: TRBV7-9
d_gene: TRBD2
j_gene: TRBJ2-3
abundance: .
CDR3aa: CASSFGLAGFTDTQYF
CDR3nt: TGTGCCAGCAGCTTCGGGCTAGCGGGATTCACAGATACGCAGTATTTT

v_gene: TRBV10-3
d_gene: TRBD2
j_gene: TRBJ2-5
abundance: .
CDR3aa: CAIRRGLAEETQYF
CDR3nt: TGTGCCATCAGACGGGGACTAGCGGAAGAGACCCAGTACTTC

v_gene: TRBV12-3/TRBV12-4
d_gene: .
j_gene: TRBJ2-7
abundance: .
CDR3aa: CASSIRDRPTYEQYF
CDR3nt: TGTGCCAGCAGTATCCGGGACCGCCCTACCTACGAGCAGTACTTC

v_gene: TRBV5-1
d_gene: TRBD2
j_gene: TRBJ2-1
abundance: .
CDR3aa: CASSLDLIAGGFYNEQFF
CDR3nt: TGCGCCAGCAGCTTGGACCTGATAGCGGGGGGGTTCTACAATGAGCAGTTCTTC

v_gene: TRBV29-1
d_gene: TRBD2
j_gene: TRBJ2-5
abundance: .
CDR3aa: CSASPLGLAGVQETQYF
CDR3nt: TGCAGCGCCTCACCTCTCGGACTAGCGGGGGTTCAAGAGACCCAGTACTTC

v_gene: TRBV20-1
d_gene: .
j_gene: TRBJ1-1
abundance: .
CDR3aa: CSARAGGVNTEAFF
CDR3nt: TGCAGTGCCCGCGCTGGGGGGGTGAACACTGAAGCTTTCTTT

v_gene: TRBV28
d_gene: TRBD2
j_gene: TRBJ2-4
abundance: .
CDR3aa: CASGSGGGPNIQYF
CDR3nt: TGTGCCTCCGGGAGCGGGGGGGGGCCAAACATTCAGTACTTC

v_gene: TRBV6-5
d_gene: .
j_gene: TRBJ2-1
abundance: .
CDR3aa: CASSYSGPVERHEQFF
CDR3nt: TGTGCCAGCAGTTACTCGGGTCCCGTTGAGAGGCATGAGCAGTTCTTC

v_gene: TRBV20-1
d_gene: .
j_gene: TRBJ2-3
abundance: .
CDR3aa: CSAVRTDTQYF
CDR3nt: TGCAGTGCCGTCAGGACAGATACGCAGTATTTT

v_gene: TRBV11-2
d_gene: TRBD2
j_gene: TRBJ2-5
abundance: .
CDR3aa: CASSHVRPGLARQETQYF
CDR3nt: TGTGCCAGCAGCCACGTACGACCGGGACTAGCTAGACAAGAGACCCAGTACTTC

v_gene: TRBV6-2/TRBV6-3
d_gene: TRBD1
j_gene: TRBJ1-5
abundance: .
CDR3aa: CASRPTGGYQPQHF
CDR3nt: TGTGCCAGCAGACCGACAGGGGGATATCAGCCCCAGCATTTT

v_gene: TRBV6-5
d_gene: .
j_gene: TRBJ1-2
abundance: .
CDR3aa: CASRDQGYYGYTF
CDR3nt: TGTGCCAGCAGGGATCAGGGTTACTATGGCTACACCTTC

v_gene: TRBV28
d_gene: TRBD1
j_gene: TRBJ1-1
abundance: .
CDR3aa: CASSLLWTGARSTEAFF
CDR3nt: TGTGCCAGCAGTTTATTATGGACAGGGGCGAGAAGCACTGAAGCTTTCTTT

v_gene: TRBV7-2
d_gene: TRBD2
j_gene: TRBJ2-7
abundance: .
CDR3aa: CASSPFLAGLRYEQYF
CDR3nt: TGTGCCAGCAGCCCGTTTCTAGCGGGGCTGCGCTACGAGCAGTACTTC

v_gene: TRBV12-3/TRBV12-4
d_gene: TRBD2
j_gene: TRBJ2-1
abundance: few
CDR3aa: CASSLETGGLGGYNEQFF
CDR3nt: TGTGCCAGCAGTTTAGAAACGGGGGGACTAGGAGGGTACAATGAGCAGTTCTTC

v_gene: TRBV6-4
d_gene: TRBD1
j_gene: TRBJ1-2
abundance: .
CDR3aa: CASSATTGYGGYTF
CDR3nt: TGTGCCAGCAGTGCCACGACAGGGTACGGTGGCTACACCTTC

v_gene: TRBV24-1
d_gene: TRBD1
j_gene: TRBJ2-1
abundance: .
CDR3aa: CATSDFPGQRKNAYNEQFF
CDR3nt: TGTGCCACCAGTGATTTCCCGGGACAGAGGAAAAACGCCTACAATGAGCAGTTCTTC

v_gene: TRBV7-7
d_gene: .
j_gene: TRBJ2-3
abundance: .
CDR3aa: CASSLVGSSTDTQYF
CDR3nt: TGTGCCAGCAGCTTAGTAGGCAGTAGCACAGATACGCAGTATTTT

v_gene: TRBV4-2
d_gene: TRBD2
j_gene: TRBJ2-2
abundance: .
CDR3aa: CASSRVRGGDANTGELFF
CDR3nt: TGTGCCAGCAGCCGGGTGCGTGGGGGGGACGCGAACACCGGGGAGCTGTTTTTT

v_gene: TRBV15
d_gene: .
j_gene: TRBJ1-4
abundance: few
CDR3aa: CATSSTPPGEGKLFF
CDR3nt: TGTGCCACCAGCAGTACGCCTCCGGGGGAAGGAAAACTGTTTTTT

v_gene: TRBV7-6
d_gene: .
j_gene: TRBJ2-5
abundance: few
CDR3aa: CASSSAIKETQYF
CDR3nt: TGTGCCAGCAGCTCCGCGATTAAAGAGACCCAGTACTTC

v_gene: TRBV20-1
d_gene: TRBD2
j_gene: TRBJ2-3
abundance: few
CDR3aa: CSARLAANTDTQYF
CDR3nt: TGCAGTGCCCGACTAGCGGCTAACACAGATACGCAGTATTTT

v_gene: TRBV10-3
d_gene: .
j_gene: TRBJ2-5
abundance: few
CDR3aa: CAIRGGAYQETQYF
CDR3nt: TGTGCCATCAGAGGTGGGGCATATCAAGAGACCCAGTACTTC